This T cell receptor (beta chain) was captured by sequencing in a study of T cells in Graves' hyperthyroidism and ophthalmopathy. Amplification of TCR beta CDR3 regions used RNA as the template. First-round RT-PCR with HTBI primers amplified the TCR CDR3 region. TCRdb redid the calling of the multiplex PCR reads with MiXCR, one entry per CDR3 protein. The sample lists about 200,000 distinct CDR3 sequences; around 16% were seen once. This CDR3 region has 18 residues. Unmatched junction bases numbered 11, after V lost 6 bases and J lost 0 bases. Germline CDR1 is SGDLS and CDR2 is YYNGEE. Diagnosing involved the use of clinical symptoms, serum thyroxine and TRAb, thyroid ultrasound and orbital computed tomography. This clonotype was seen just once.

Sequencing input: blood. The rearrangement links TRBV9 to TRBJ2-4; TRBD2 agrees at 11 bases. This clonotype originated in a woman aged 45-60 years with Graves' hyperthyroidism. The CDR3 bases are TGTGCCAGCACCCTCGGGCTAGCGGGAGGTCTAGCCAAAAACATTCAGTACTTC. Translated, it gives CASTLGLAGGLAKNIQYF.